Below, 11 T cell receptor beta chains from the same sample are listed, as sequenced in a study of blood T cell repertoires in COVID-19. The table came from immunoSEQ multiplex PCR; TCRdb's copy has only in-frame clones and leaves some out. Of roughly 100,000 clones listed, 85% to 95% are singletons. Specimen: peripheral blood. The receptors were gathered from a man aged 50-60 years with active COVID-19.

The J gene is TRBJ2-1, the V gene TRBV7-3; 7 bases match TRBD2. Germline values: CDR1 SGHTA, CDR2 FQGTGA. The CDR3 is 14 residues long. The V gene end was trimmed by 3 bases and the J gene end by 7 bases; junction bases not matched to a gene: 6. The CDR3 coding sequence is TGTGCCAGCAGCTTCAAGGCGGGAGATAATGAGCAGTTCTTC. Protein sequence: CASSFKAGDNEQFF. Based on the CDR3 plus reference TRBV7-3 and TRBJ2-1, the full variable domain is GAGVSQTPSNKVTEKGKYVELRCDPISGHTALYWYRQSLGQGPEFLIYFQGTGAADDSGLPNDRFFAVRPEGSVSTLKIQRTERGDSAVYLCASSFKAGDNEQFFGPGTRLTVL.

The V and J genes are TRBV11-2 and TRBJ2-7; weak D call: TRBD2 (6 bases). Per germline, CDR1 SGHAT and CDR2 FQNNGV. The CDR3 is 17 residues long. V lost 1 base, J lost 0 bases, and 16 bases lay in between. CDR3 residues: CASSLAPSGWSSYEQYF. In nucleotides, the CDR3 is TGTGCCAGCAGCTTAGCCCCCAGCGGGTGGAGCTCCTACGAGCAGTACTTC.

This chain connects TRBV6-6 to TRBJ1-1; no clear D gene. The CDR3 runs to 13 residues. Trimming took 6 bases from V and 7 from J, leaving 15 bases between them. Germline values: CDR1 MNHNY, CDR2 SVGAGI (reference sequence). CDR3 DNA sequence: TGTGCCAGCAGACAGCAAGTCGCGATTGAAGCTTTCTTT. Its protein product is CASRQQVAIEAFF.

This rearrangement joins TRBV27 to TRBJ2-6, with D tentatively TRBD1 (5 bases). The V gene's germline CDR1 is MNHEY and CDR2 SMNVEV (reference sequence). V was shortened by 1 base and J by 2 bases, with 9 bases between the two germline ends. The CDR3 contains 16 residues. The CDR3 loop reads CASSLLWGPGANVLTF. CDR3 nucleotides: TGTGCCAGCAGTTTATTGTGGGGCCCTGGGGCCAACGTCCTGACTTTC.

The V call is TRBV10-3, the J call TRBJ2-1; 7 nucleotides match TRBD2. CDR1 is ENHRY and CDR2 is SYGVKD in the germline V gene. The length of the CDR3 is 16 residues. Trimming at V came to 8 bases and at J to 1 base, leaving 11 bases not matched to a gene. CDR3 bases: TGTGCCATCCGCAGGGAGGGGAAAGATTCCTACAATGAGCAGTTCTTC. Its protein is CAIRREGKDSYNEQFF.

The CDR3 nucleotides read TGTGCCAGTAACAGGGACCCTAATTCACCCCTCCACTTT. This gives the protein CASNRDPNSPLHF. This sequence joins TRBV28 and TRBJ1-6, with a weak D call TRBD1 (6 bases). CDR3 size: 13 residues. V was clipped by 9 bases and J by 6 bases, with 12 bases between them. The germline CDR1 and CDR2 sequences are MDHEN and SYDVKM.

V usage is TRBV4-1 and J usage is TRBJ1-6, with D unclear. CDR1 and CDR2 from the germline V gene are MGHRA and YSYEKL. This CDR3 has 17 amino acids. Between the trimmed V and J ends, which lost 0 bases and 5 bases, there was a span of 14 bases. The CDR3 spells CASSQDIAVPNNSPLHF. CDR3 DNA: TGCGCCAGCAGCCAAGATATCGCGGTACCGAATAATTCACCCCTCCACTTT.

V and J are TRBV5-6 and TRBJ2-7; D not resolved. Germline V gene data show CDR1 as SGHDT and CDR2 as YYEEEE. The CDR3 totals 15 residues. Trimming took 0 bases from V and 7 from J, leaving 17 bases between them. The CDR3 here is CASSLAVADSWEQYF. CDR3 bases: TGTGCCAGCAGCTTGGCCGTCGCAGACTCTTGGGAGCAGTACTTC.

The chain combines TRBV23-1 with TRBJ2-7, with 11 bases fitting TRBD2. TRBV23-1 is filed as an ORF, its function uncertain. The trim removed 7 bases at V and 5 bases at J, leaving 7 bases unmatched. The CDR3 spans 14 residues. CDR3 residues: CASTIAGGPHEQYF. CDR3 DNA sequence: TGCGCCAGCACCATAGCGGGAGGGCCCCACGAGCAGTACTTC.

This sequence joins TRBV27 and TRBJ2-7, with TRBD2 matching over 9 bases. The V gene's germline CDR1 is MNHEY and CDR2 SMNVEV (reference sequence). Trimming at V came to 6 bases and at J to 3 bases, leaving 9 bases not matched to a gene. This CDR3 is 15 amino acids long. The CDR3 bases are TGTGCCAGCAGGCGACGACTAGCGGAGAGCTACGAGCAGTACTTC. Residues: CASRRRLAESYEQYF.

This sequence joins TRBV28 and TRBJ1-3; 7 bases are a match to TRBD1. The germline CDR1 and CDR2 sequences are MDHEN and SYDVKM. V was pared by 5 bases and J by 5 bases, with 9 bases of the junction left unmatched. This CDR3 is built from 15 residues. The CDR3 protein is CASSPHRGLRNTIYF. The CDR3 DNA follows: TGTGCCAGCAGTCCTCACAGGGGTTTGCGAAACACCATATATTTT.